These T cell receptor beta chains were read from a single sample in a study of blood T cell repertoires in COVID-19. The method was immunoSEQ multiplex PCR; TCRdb's version includes in-frame clones alone and lacks a portion of them. Among about 140,000 clones, over 70% were seen once, and the ten largest hold approximately 3.4%. The sample consisted of peripheral blood. The receptors shown here come from a man in his 70s who had recovered from COVID-19. The CDR3 runs from the conserved cysteine through the conserved F or W. The order of the fields is clone size, V gene, D gene, J gene, CDR3 DNA, CDR3 protein. D genes are given only for firm matches. Expanded clones get a size class; other rows say once, few or many, or leave the size out.

NA,TRBV18,NA,TRBJ2-1,TGTGCCAGCTCACCACAGCGGAACTCCTACAATGAGCAGTTCTTC,CASSPQRNSYNEQFF
NA,TRBV4-1,NA,TRBJ2-7,TGCGCCAGCAGCCAAGGCCGAGGTGGAGCGGGTGTCTACGAGCAGTACTTC,CASSQGRGGAGVYEQYF
NA,TRBV15,TRBD1,TRBJ2-2,TGTGCCACCAGCGATGGACAGGGGGGGAACACCGGGGAGCTGTTTTTT,CATSDGQGGNTGELFF
NA,TRBV7-8,NA,TRBJ1-1,TGTGCCAGCAGCTTAGCTGGGGCCACCCAAGCTTTCTTT,CASSLAGATQAFF
few,TRBV19,TRBD2,TRBJ2-3,TGTGCCAGTAGTATCGCTAGCGGGCCAAGCACAGATACGCAGTATTTT,CASSIASGPSTDTQYF
NA,TRBV11-2,TRBD2,TRBJ2-7,TGTGCCAGCAGCCCCCGACTAGCGGATTCCTACGAGCAGTACTTC,CASSPRLADSYEQYF
NA,TRBV6-1,NA,TRBJ2-1,TGTGCCAGCAGTGAAGCGAACTCTGCGCAGTTCTTC,CASSEANSAQFF
once,TRBV12-5,NA,TRBJ1-3,TGTGCTAGTGGTTTGGTCCCCTCTTGGGCCCCTGGAAACACCATATATTTT,CASGLVPSWAPGNTIYF
NA,TRBV27,TRBD1,TRBJ2-3,TGTGCCAGCTTACCCAGGGGGCGCACAGATACGCAGTATTTT,CASLPRGRTDTQYF
NA,TRBV9,TRBD2,TRBJ2-1,TGTGCCAGCAGCGTAGAGGGGTGGCTAGCGGGAGGTGGGGACAATGAGCAGTTCTTC,CASSVEGWLAGGGDNEQFF
NA,TRBV27,TRBD1,TRBJ2-7,TGTGCCAGCAGGGGACAGGGGACCTACGAGCAGTACTTC,CASRGQGTYEQYF
NA,TRBV7-9,NA,TRBJ2-6,TGTGCCAGCAGAAACCCGGGGGGCTCCTCTGGGGCCAACGTCCTGACTTTC,CASRNPGGSSGANVLTF
NA,TRBV9,TRBD1,TRBJ2-7,TGTGCCAGCAGCGGTACGGGGACAGGGTTTGAAGAGCAGTACTTC,CASSGTGTGFEEQYF
NA,TRBV11-2,NA,TRBJ2-5,TGTGCCAGCAGCTTAACCCCGGTGGAGACCCAGTACTTC,CASSLTPVETQYF
NA,TRBV4-1,NA,TRBJ2-7,TGCGCCAGCAGCCAAGATGGGCCCCAGTTCGACGAGCAGTACTTC,CASSQDGPQFDEQYF
NA,TRBV18,NA,TRBJ2-1,TGTGCCAGCTCAACCGGGACTAATGAGCAGTTCTTC,CASSTGTNEQFF
NA,TRBV12-3/TRBV12-4,NA,TRBJ2-3,TGTGCCAGCAGTTTTTCGGGCACAGATACGCAGTATTTT,CASSFSGTDTQYF
NA,TRBV3-1/TRBV3-2,NA,TRBJ1-1,TGTGCCAGCAGCCAAGTCTGGCAGGGAATGAACACTGAAGCTTTCTTT,CASSQVWQGMNTEAFF
NA,TRBV6-5,TRBD1,TRBJ2-5,TGTGCCAGCAGTTACTCGGGACAGCAAGAGACCCAGTACTTC,CASSYSGQQETQYF
NA,TRBV7-9,TRBD1,TRBJ1-1,TGTGCCAGCAGGGCGGGACAGTTTGAAGCTTTCTTT,CASRAGQFEAFF
NA,TRBV27,TRBD1,TRBJ2-7,TGTGCCAGCAGTCGACAGGGGGCGAAGGAGCAGTACTTC,CASSRQGAKEQYF
NA,TRBV6-1,NA,TRBJ2-7,TGTGCCAGCAGTGAAGGGACAGACTACGAGCAGTACTTC,CASSEGTDYEQYF
NA,TRBV11-2,TRBD2,TRBJ2-1,TGTGCCAGCAGCTTACTAGCGGGGGAGCAGTTCTTC,CASSLLAGEQFF
few,TRBV2,NA,TRBJ2-1,TGTGCCAGCATCGGCGGGACCTCCTACAATGAGCAGTTCTTC,CASIGGTSYNEQFF
NA,TRBV6-5,NA,TRBJ1-5,TGTGCCAGCAGTTACGTGGCGGGGTTCCAGCCCCAGCATTTT,CASSYVAGFQPQHF
once,TRBV29-1,NA,TRBJ2-1,TGCAGCGTTGAAACAGAGAGCTCCTACAATGAGCAGTTCTTC,CSVETESSYNEQFF
many,TRBV10-3,NA,TRBJ1-5,TGTGCCATCAGTGAGCAGGAACTGGGGCCCCAGCATTTT,CAISEQELGPQHF
NA,TRBV7-2,NA,TRBJ1-1,TGTGCCAGCAGCTTATCCCGGGGGACGGCTGAAGCTTTCTTT,CASSLSRGTAEAFF
NA,TRBV28,TRBD1,TRBJ1-5,TGTGCCAGCAGTCCTACAGGGGGTGATCAGCCCCAGCATTTT,CASSPTGGDQPQHF
NA,TRBV20-1,NA,TRBJ1-2,TGCAGTGCTAGTGGAGACTATGGCTACACCTTC,CSASGDYGYTF
NA,TRBV4-1,TRBD1,TRBJ1-5,TGCGCCAGCAGCCCCCGAAGTGCAGGGGGGAATCAGCCCCAGCATTTT,CASSPRSAGGNQPQHF
NA,TRBV12-5,TRBD2,TRBJ2-5,TGTGCTAGTGGTTTACAGCGGGAGGAAGAGACCCAGTACTTC,CASGLQREEETQYF
NA,TRBV10-1,NA,TRBJ2-1,TGCGCCAGCAGTGGGAGCAGCCTTGGGGAGAATGAGCAGTTCTTC,CASSGSSLGENEQFF
NA,TRBV27,TRBD1,TRBJ2-7,TGTGCCAGCAGTTACTCGGGACAGGTTTACGAGCAGTACTTC,CASSYSGQVYEQYF
NA,TRBV27,NA,TRBJ1-4,TGTGCCAGCAGTTTATCGGCAGTTTCGAACGAAAAACTGTTTTTT,CASSLSAVSNEKLFF
NA,TRBV30,NA,TRBJ1-2,TGTGCCTGGAGTGTGGGGGGGCGAGCCTATGGCTACACCTTC,CAWSVGGRAYGYTF
NA,TRBV29-1,TRBD1,TRBJ2-2,TGCAGCGTTGACCCCGACAGGGCCGGGGAGCTGTTTTTT,CSVDPDRAGELFF
NA,TRBV7-9,TRBD1,TRBJ2-1,TGTGCCAGCAGCTTGACCGGGGGAGACAGGGGGTCCTACAATGAGCAGTTCTTC,CASSLTGGDRGSYNEQFF
NA,TRBV15,NA,TRBJ1-4,TGTGCCACCAGCAGAGATCCGTTGGGAGGGCTTAATGAAAAACTGTTTTTT,CATSRDPLGGLNEKLFF
NA,TRBV5-1,TRBD1,TRBJ1-3,TGCGCCAGCAGCCCCACAGGGGGCGCGGGAGGAAACACCATATATTTT,CASSPTGGAGGNTIYF
NA,TRBV27,NA,TRBJ2-7,TGTGCCAGCAGTTTATTACGGGATCCCTACGAGCAGTACTTC,CASSLLRDPYEQYF
NA,TRBV28,NA,TRBJ2-7,TGTGCCAGCACTAGTGCCCGCTACGAGCAGTACTTC,CASTSARYEQYF
NA,TRBV27,TRBD1,TRBJ2-4,TGTGCCAGCAGTTTAAGGGGGACAGGGTTAGGGAACATTCAGTACTTC,CASSLRGTGLGNIQYF